This TCR beta chain is drawn from a study of blood T cell repertoires in COVID-19. Study details: The United States, Italy and Spain provided the acute and convalescent COVID-19 samples.

Assay used: immunoSEQ multiplex PCR; TCRdb lists only in-frame clones, some missing. Here the sample spans under 85,000 clones, around nine tenths being singletons. The V segment lost 6 bases and the J segment 5 bases; nucleotides outside the gene matches: 9. Germline V gives CDR1 MDHEN, CDR2 SYDVKM. CDR3 size: 16 residues. The sample was peripheral blood. This chain links TRBV28 with TRBJ2-1; 11 bases are a match to TRBD2. The receptor comes from a woman older than 75 with active or convalescent COVID-19. CDR3 sequence: CASRTSGMTSHNEQFF. Written as DNA, the CDR3 is TGTGCCAGCAGGACTAGCGGGATGACGTCCCACAATGAGCAGTTCTTC.